This TCR beta chain is from a study of cytomegalovirus exposure and HLA in healthy donors. The length of the CDR3 is 14 residues. Trimming left V 1 base short and J 3 bases short, with 7 bases between. Germline V gene data show CDR1 as MNHNS and CDR2 as SASEGT. Findings and limits, study-wide: Within a later analysis, the majority of CMV-associated TCR beta chains appeared HLA-restricted. Some TCR beta chains (roughly 150 of them) were listed as cytomegalovirus-associated.

Primers for the PCR totalled 60 Vbeta and 13 Jbeta. The table came from immunoSEQ multiplex PCR; TCRdb's copy has only in-frame clones and leaves some out. This table has 120,000 to 150,000 clones, almost 80% appearing once. Points on this clone: Its antigen is unidentified.

The sample taken for sequencing was PBMCs. The clonotype comes from a male donor in good health and CMV-seronegative. This rearrangement joins TRBV6-1 to TRBJ1-5; perhaps TRBD1 as D (5 bases). CDR3 nucleotides: TGTGCCAGCAGTGAAGTACAGGCCAATCAGCCCCAGCATTTT. This gives the protein CASSEVQANQPQHF.